Presented here are 20 T cell receptor beta chains from one specimen sequenced in a study of neurological immune-mediated disorders (dated by TCRdb to about 2019). Libraries were built with 5' RACE. The reads were generated on an Illumina HiSeq 2500. TCRdb trimmed public reads at Q25 via fastp, called clones via MiXCR and kept in-frame beta chains. Each entry merges the rows of one CDR3 protein and shows their most common DNA and genes. A total of about 95,000 distinct CDR3 sequences appear in this sample, around 3.3% of them only once. Clones ranked in the top ten supply roughly 6% of the sample. Sequencing used PBMCs. The receptors were gathered from a woman in her late teens or twenties with multiple sclerosis.

This clonotype came up many times. The chain couples TRBV5-1 to TRBJ2-7, with 10 bases that match TRBD1. The V segment lost 7 bases and the J segment 4 bases; nucleotides outside the gene matches: 11. The CDR3 is made up of 15 amino acids. Germline CDR1 SGHRS, CDR2 YFSETQ. As DNA, the CDR3 is TGCGCCAGCCGCCAACCCGGGACAGGGGTTTACGAGCAGTACTTC. As protein: CASRQPGTGVYEQYF. Complete variable domain (other parts from reference TRBV5-1 and TRBJ2-7): KAGVTQTPRYLIKTRGQQVTLSCSPISGHRSVSWYQQTPGQGLQFLFEYFSETQRNKGNFPGRFSGRQFSNSRSEMNVSTLELGDSALYLCASRQPGTGVYEQYFGPGTRLTVT.

This clonotype showed up many times. The chain has TRBV20-1 and TRBJ1-5, with no clear D. V was trimmed by 4 bases and J by 5 bases, leaving 12 bases between them. The germline V gene has CDR1 DFQATT and CDR2 SNEGSKA (reference sequence). The CDR3 covers 13 residues. The CDR3 DNA follows: TGCAGTGCTACCCCCGGGTCGGATCAGCCCCAGCATTTT. Translating gives CSATPGSDQPQHF.

This clonotype was detected ten times or more. CDR3 loop: CASSQGLGLGQPQHF. Written as DNA, the CDR3 is TGTGCCAGCAGCCAAGGACTCGGACTGGGTCAGCCCCAGCATTTT. The chain uses TRBV3-1 and TRBJ1-5, with unresolved D. V lost 1 base and J 6 bases, leaving 13 bases between the germline ends. The CDR3 has 15 amino acids. Germline V gene lookup returns CDR1 LGHDT and CDR2 YNNKEL (reference sequence).

This clonotype was counted many times. The CDR3: CASSRLQSTDTQYF. As DNA, the CDR3 is TGTGCCAGCAGTCGACTCCAGAGCACAGATACGCAGTATTTT. V is TRBV6-2 or TRBV6-3 and J is TRBJ2-3; D gene unclear. Germline-derived CDR1 and CDR2 are MNHEY and SVGEGT. The CDR3 spans 14 residues. Trimming removed 5 bases from V and 0 bases from J, with 9 bases in between.

Ten or more counts support this clonotype. The rearrangement joins TRBV2 to TRBJ2-7; 7 positions match TRBD2. With 4 bases clipped from V and 4 bases from J, the junction kept 7 bases outside the gene matches. The germline gives CDR1 SNHLY, CDR2 FYNNEI. The CDR3 sequence is 14 residues long. The CDR3 protein is CASSGAGALYEQYF. DNA for the CDR3: TGTGCCAGCAGTGGCGCGGGAGCCCTATACGAGCAGTACTTC.

This clonotype was counted ten times or more. V usage is TRBV2 and J usage is TRBJ2-3; perhaps D is TRBD1 or TRBD2 (6 bases each). The germline CDR1 and CDR2 sequences are SNHLY and FYNNEI. V gave up 6 bases and J gave up 1 base, with 11 bases separating them. The CDR3 consists of 14 residues. CDR3 in amino acids: CASSQEGGTDTQYF. The CDR3 bases are TGTGCCAGCAGCCAGGAGGGGGGCACAGATACGCAGTATTTT. The full variable domain, with the rest looked up from reference TRBV2 and TRBJ2-3, is EPEVTQTPSHQVTQMGQEVILRCVPISNHLYFYWYRQILGQKVEFLVSFYNNEISEKSEIFDDQFSVERPDGSNFTLKIRSTKLEDSAMYFCASSQEGGTDTQYFGPGTRLTVL.

This clonotype appeared many times. The CDR3 reads CASSYRRSSTDTQYF. CDR3 bases: TGTGCCAGCAGTTATAGGAGATCTAGCACAGATACGCAGTATTTT. The chain joins TRBV6-5 to TRBJ2-3; D is undetermined. This CDR3 spans 15 amino acids. V lost 3 bases and J 0 bases, leaving 10 bases between the germline ends. Germline values: CDR1 MNHEY, CDR2 SVGAGI.

Ten or more counts support this clonotype. The chain links TRBV5-1 to TRBJ1-1; tentative D call: TRBD1 (5 bases). CDR1 is SGHRS and CDR2 is YFSETQ in the germline V gene. V gave up 4 bases and J gave up 1 base, with 11 bases separating them. CDR3 length: 14 amino acids. The CDR3 sequence is CASSPGTANTEAFF. For the CDR3, the DNA is TGCGCCAGCAGCCCCGGGACGGCGAACACTGAAGCTTTCTTT.

Ten or more counts support this clonotype. V usage is TRBV6-1 and J usage is TRBJ1-5, with D maybe TRBD1 (5 bases). Germline CDR1 reads MNHNS; CDR2 reads SASEGT. With 4 bases removed from V and 2 bases from J, the gap between germline ends came to 15 bases. CDR3 length equals 16 residues. This CDR3 is CASSVSRVGGNQPQHF. DNA for the CDR3: TGTGCCAGCAGTGTCTCCAGGGTTGGCGGCAATCAGCCCCAGCATTTT.

There are many counts of this clonotype. The chain uses TRBV5-1 and TRBJ2-7; D may be TRBD1 or TRBD2 (5 bases each). CDR1 is SGHRS, CDR2 YFSETQ, per germline. V gave up 0 bases and J gave up 3 bases, with 10 bases separating them. The CDR3 is 14 amino acids. CDR3 coding DNA: TGCGCCAGCAGCTTGGAAGGGACCAACTACGAGCAGTACTTC. Protein product: CASSLEGTNYEQYF.

This clonotype was counted at least ten times. The CDR3 DNA follows: TGTGCCAGCAGCGCGCGGCAAGGGGGATGGGAGAACACTGAAGCTTTCTTT. Its protein product is CASSARQGGWENTEAFF. V usage is TRBV9 and J usage is TRBJ1-1; the D gene is possibly TRBD1 (6 bases). With 3 bases removed from V and 1 base from J, the gap between germline ends came to 19 bases. This CDR3 is 17 amino acids long. The V gene's germline CDR1 is SGDLS and CDR2 YYNGEE.

The chain couples TRBV7-3 to TRBJ2-2; 9 bases are a match to TRBD2. The germline gives CDR1 SGHTA, CDR2 FQGTGA. V lost 3 bases and J lost 5; bases outside the gene matches: 4. The CDR3 is 15 residues long. CDR3 residues: CASSFLAGGTGELFF. CDR3 in DNA: TGTGCCAGCAGCTTCCTCGCGGGAGGGACCGGGGAGCTGTTTTTT.

This clonotype appeared many times. The chain carries TRBV7-9 and TRBJ1-3; D gene ambiguous. The germline V and J ends were trimmed by 1 base and 3 bases, with 7 bases remaining between them. Germline loops: CDR1 SEHNR, CDR2 FQNEAQ (reference sequence). This CDR3 has 14 amino acids. CDR3 nucleotides: TGTGCCAGCAGCTTAGGAGGGATTGGAAACACCATATATTTT. Its protein product is CASSLGGIGNTIYF.

Many counts were recorded for this clonotype. The chain has TRBV2 and TRBJ2-1, with 8 bases matching TRBD1. CDR1 is SNHLY and CDR2 is FYNNEI in the germline V gene. The V gene end was trimmed by 1 base and the J gene end by 10 bases; junction bases not matched to a gene: 9. There are 15 residues in the CDR3. The CDR3 DNA reads as TGTGCCAGCAGTGAAGGGCAGGGGGCCATCGGGGAGCAGTTCTTC. Amino acid sequence: CASSEGQGAIGEQFF.

This clonotype has at least ten counts. The V gene is TRBV5-1, the J gene TRBJ2-1; 15 nucleotides agree with TRBD2. Germline V CDR1 and CDR2: SGHRS, YFSETQ. The trim removed 2 bases at V and 10 bases at J, leaving 1 base unmatched. The CDR3 has 14 residues. Here the CDR3 DNA reads TGCGCCAGCAGCTTCGGACTAGCGGGAGGGGAGCAGTTCTTC. This translates into CASSFGLAGGEQFF.

This clonotype was counted ten times or more. The chain carries TRBV5-1 and TRBJ2-1, with 7 nucleotides matching TRBD2. The trim removed 0 bases at V and 0 bases at J, leaving 6 bases unmatched. This CDR3 has 17 residues. The germline V gene encodes CDR1 SGHRS and CDR2 YFSETQ. Written as DNA, the CDR3 is TGCGCCAGCAGCTTGGCGGGGGGTACAAGCTCCTACAATGAGCAGTTCTTC. Translating gives CASSLAGGTSSYNEQFF.

This clonotype has at least ten counts. V usage is TRBV6-6 and J usage is TRBJ2-1, with D possibly being TRBD1 (7 bases). CDR1 MNHNY and CDR2 SVGAGI come from the germline V gene (reference sequence). The CDR3 length is 15 residues. V gave up 0 bases and J gave up 8 bases, with 14 bases separating them. The CDR3 nucleotides are TGTGCCAGCAGTTACTCGAAGGGCAGGGGGGATGAGCAGTTCTTC. It is translated as CASSYSKGRGDEQFF.

The table lists this clonotype with many counts. V and J are TRBV20-1 and TRBJ2-1, with 7 positions matching TRBD2. Germline V gives CDR1 DFQATT, CDR2 SNEGSKA (reference sequence). The CDR3 consists of 14 residues. V shed 3 bases and J 8 bases; nucleotides not matched to a gene: 10. The CDR3 bases are TGCAGTGCTAGTCAAGCGGGGTTGGGGGATGAGCAGTTCTTC. This translates into CSASQAGLGDEQFF.

As to this clonotype: Germline is not matched at one junction end, which may reflect a read error. V gene TRBV5-6 combines with J gene TRBJ1-6, with a tentative D call TRBD1 (5 bases). CDR1 is SGHDT, CDR2 YYEEEE, per germline. CDR3 length: 13 amino acids. The CDR3 sequence is CASSGTYNSTLNF. In nucleotides, the CDR3 is TGTGCCAGCAGCGGGACCTATAATTCAACCCTCAACTTT.

This clonotype was found many times. The V call is TRBV6-1, the J call TRBJ1-1; D might be TRBD1 (5 bases). With 5 bases removed from V and 3 bases from J, the gap between germline ends came to 10 bases. Germline CDR1 and CDR2: MNHNS and SASEGT. CDR3 length equals 13 residues. The CDR3 region is CASSWTSHTEAFF. The CDR3 DNA reads TGTGCCAGCAGTTGGACATCCCACACTGAAGCTTTCTTT.